The 18 T cell receptor beta chains in this list originate from one sample, sequenced in a study of beta chain features in type 1 diabetes. All of the isolated RNA was reverse transcribed, so expressed TCRB transcripts were sequenced. Produced via immunoSEQ multiplex PCR; TCRdb's table is partial and in-frame only. The sample consists of about 360,000 clones, 10% to 15% of them appearing once. The sample comprised naive CD4+ T cells from blood. The origin of the receptors is a man aged 18 to 29 in good health.

The chain links TRBV5-4 to TRBJ2-1; 7 positions match TRBD2. The CDR3 contains 15 residues. CDR1 is SGHNT and CDR2 is YYREEE in the germline V gene (reference sequence). Trimming took 0 bases from V and 4 from J; bases not matched to a gene: 4. In DNA form, the CDR3 reads TGTGCCAGCAGCTTGGGAGCGGGGATATACAATGAGCAGTTCTTC. Protein sequence: CASSLGAGIYNEQFF.

This clone has more than one count but fewer than ten. The chain combines TRBV28 with TRBJ2-7, with a tentative D call TRBD2 (5 bases). The CDR3 totals 15 residues. Germline V gene data show CDR1 as MDHEN and CDR2 as SYDVKM. V lost 7 bases and J 3 bases, leaving 19 bases between the germline ends. The CDR3 sequence is CASIQPTPGSYEQYF. The CDR3, as DNA: TGTGCCAGCATCCAACCGACCCCGGGGAGCTACGAGCAGTACTTC.

This clone was seen only a few times. For the CDR3, the DNA is TGTGCCAGCAGCTTAGGGGATGGAGGTCCACAGGAGCAGTACTTC. It translates to CASSLGDGGPQEQYF. V gene TRBV7-9 combines with J gene TRBJ2-7, with D maybe TRBD2 (5 bases). CDR1 SEHNR and CDR2 FQNEAQ come from the germline V gene (reference sequence). This CDR3 spans 15 amino acids. V was cut by 1 base and J by 7 bases, with 17 bases left in between.

The rearrangement uses TRBV13 and TRBJ2-3; 9 nucleotides align to TRBD2. Germline loops: CDR1 PRHDT, CDR2 FYEKMQ (reference sequence). J lost 0 bases, V lost 6 bases, and 10 bases had no gene match. The CDR3 is 17 amino acids. CDR3 residues: CASSHKLAGASTDTQYF. The CDR3 region has the DNA TGTGCCAGCAGTCATAAACTAGCGGGCGCTAGCACAGATACGCAGTATTTT.

There are a few counts of this clone. The gene calls are TRBV7-2 and TRBJ1-1, with D possibly being TRBD1 (5 bases). The V and J ends lost 1 base and 7 bases respectively, with 16 bases between them. CDR1 and CDR2 from the germline V gene are SGHTA and FQGNSA. The CDR3 loop spans 15 amino acids. Here the CDR3 DNA reads TGTGCCAGCAGCTTAGGTCCGGGACCAGCGGGTGAAGCTTTCTTT. Translated: CASSLGPGPAGEAFF.

This clone showed up just a few times. This same CDR3 is encoded by further DNA sequences in the sample. The gene calls are TRBV11-2 and TRBJ1-5, with D perhaps matching TRBD1 (6 bases). Germline values: CDR1 SGHAT, CDR2 FQNNGV. V dropped 5 bases and J dropped 7 bases, with 12 bases sitting between them. CDR3 size: 13 residues. The CDR3 sequence: CASSAQGSQPQHF. The CDR3 region has the DNA TGTGCCAGCAGCGCACAGGGCTCGCAGCCCCAGCATTTT.

This clone has just a few counts. This chain connects TRBV19 to TRBJ2-1, with 9 bases that match TRBD2. The CDR3 runs to 14 residues. Germline CDR1 reads LNHDA; CDR2 reads SQIVND (reference sequence). Losses at the gene ends were 4 bases for V and 14 bases for J; bases not matched to a gene: 12. This CDR3 is CASSTRTSVFRKFF. In nucleotides, the CDR3 is TGTGCCAGTAGTACGCGGACTAGCGTGTTCCGGAAGTTCTTC.

CDR3 protein: CAWSALAGDYNEQFF. In DNA form, the CDR3 reads TGTGCCTGGAGTGCTCTAGCGGGGGACTACAATGAGCAGTTCTTC. The gene calls are TRBV30 and TRBJ2-1; TRBD2 aligns across 10 bases. In germline, CDR1 is GTSNPN, CDR2 SVGIG (reference sequence). This CDR3 is built from 15 residues. The ends lost 1 base at V and 3 bases at J; junction bases unmatched: 3.

The J gene is TRBJ1-2, the V gene TRBV28; 9 bases are shared with TRBD1. The V gene end was trimmed by 6 bases and the J gene end by 7 bases; junction bases not matched to a gene: 9. Germline V gene sequence: CDR1 MDHEN, CDR2 SYDVKM. The CDR3 loop spans 14 amino acids. CDR3 region: CASRQQGALFGYTF. CDR3 DNA: TGTGCCAGCAGACAACAGGGGGCCCTCTTTGGCTACACCTTC.

The chain carries TRBV4-3 and TRBJ1-2; possibly TRBD1 for D (5 bases). CDR1 LGHNA and CDR2 YSLEER come from the germline V gene. The CDR3 covers 13 residues. V was clipped by 5 bases and J by 8 bases, with 15 bases between them. CDR3 DNA sequence: TGCGCCAGCAGCACCCGGGGGGGTGACGGCTACACCTTC. Translating it yields CASSTRGGDGYTF.

The V call is TRBV6-1, the J call TRBJ2-7; 8 nucleotides match TRBD1. The length of the CDR3 is 14 residues. Trimming took 7 bases from V and 0 from J; bases not matched to a gene: 5. Germline assignment: CDR1 MNHNS and CDR2 SASEGT. The DNA for the CDR3 is TGTGCCAGCATGCGGACAGGGCTCTCCTACGAGCAGTACTTC. This gives the protein CASMRTGLSYEQYF.

Only one count was recorded for this clone. The chain uses TRBV9 and TRBJ2-5; the match to TRBD2 covers 7 bases. Germline V gene data show CDR1 as SGDLS and CDR2 as YYNGEE. This CDR3 contains 15 residues. After removal of 2 bases from V and 5 bases from J, the junction contained 9 bases not matched to a gene. The CDR3 protein is CASSVREYLVETQYF. In nucleotides, the CDR3 is TGTGCCAGCAGCGTGCGGGAGTATCTGGTGGAGACCCAGTACTTC.

To note about this clone: The same CDR3 can be traced to other DNA sequences in this sample. The chain has TRBV27 and TRBJ1-5; possible D gene TRBD1, 5 bases. Germline V lookup: CDR1 MNHEY, CDR2 SMNVEV (reference sequence). V lost 1 base to trimming and J lost 7 bases, with 8 bases between them. This CDR3 has 13 residues. CDR3 nucleotide sequence: TGTGCCAGCAGTTTATGGGGGGGGCAGCCCCAGCATTTT. Translating gives CASSLWGGQPQHF.

The chain recombines TRBV7-2 with TRBJ1-5; 8 bases are shared with TRBD1. This CDR3 comprises 14 residues. CDR1 and CDR2 (germline): SGHTA, FQGNSA. Unmatched junction bases numbered 5, after V lost 6 bases and J lost 4 bases. In nucleotides, the CDR3 is TGTGCCAGCAGGTCTACAGGGGGGAATCAGCCCCAGCATTTT. Translated, it gives CASRSTGGNQPQHF.

The chain combines TRBV7-2 with TRBJ2-5; 7 bases fit TRBD2. Germline lookup yields CDR1 SGHTA and CDR2 FQGNSA. CDR3 length: 18 amino acids. The V segment lost 5 bases and the J segment 0 bases; nucleotides outside the gene matches: 15. CDR3 region: CASSPIIGGGIYQETQYF. CDR3 nucleotide sequence: TGTGCCAGCAGCCCGATAATCGGCGGGGGAATCTACCAAGAGACCCAGTACTTC.

The V gene is TRBV7-3, the J gene TRBJ1-2; TRBD1 is a possible D gene (6 bases). The CDR3 is 13 residues long. CDR1 and CDR2 (germline): SGHTA, FQGTGA. Trimming took 7 bases from V and 8 from J, leaving 17 bases between them. CDR3 amino acids: CASTQSTGFGYTF. In DNA form, the CDR3 reads TGTGCCAGCACTCAGTCCACAGGGTTCGGCTACACCTTC.

This clone was seen more than once but under ten times. The gene calls are TRBV28 and TRBJ2-7, with unresolved D. The V gene lost 3 bases and the J gene lost 7 bases, with 7 bases spanning the gap. This CDR3 has 11 amino acids. CDR1 MDHEN and CDR2 SYDVKM come from the germline V gene. CDR3 residues: CASSLTREQYF. The CDR3 DNA sequence: TGTGCCAGCAGTTTGACTCGGGAGCAGTACTTC.

The table lists this clone with a few counts. The chain uses TRBV11-3 and TRBJ2-3; no firm D call. The CDR3 loop spans 13 amino acids. Looked up from germline, CDR1 is SGHNT and CDR2 is YENEEA. V shed 1 base and J shed 4 bases, with 6 bases lying between them. The CDR3 protein is CASSLGAPDTQYF. The CDR3 DNA reads TGTGCCAGCAGCTTAGGGGCCCCAGATACGCAGTATTTT.